Sequencing of this T cell receptor beta chain was carried out in a study of shared clonotypes between healthy human individuals. Germline CDR1 and CDR2: KGHSH and LQKENI. With 2 bases clipped from V and 3 bases from J, the junction kept 8 bases outside the gene matches. The CDR3 runs 16 residues. Sequenced by immunoSEQ multiplex PCR; TCRdb stores in-frame clones only, minus some. The repertoire includes roughly 1,500,000 clones, roughly 98.5% of them detected once, and about 0.4% sits in the top ten. This TCR came from a man aged 25-45 years in good health. The sample taken for sequencing was naive CD4+ T cells sorted from blood. The sample's subset: CD45RA+ positively selected. This chain uses TRBV18 with TRBJ2-3, with TRBD1 identical over 7 bases. CDR3 loop: CASSPLRGLMTDTQYF. The CDR3 DNA reads TGTGCCAGCTCACCATTGAGGGGGCTTATGACAGATACGCAGTATTTT.